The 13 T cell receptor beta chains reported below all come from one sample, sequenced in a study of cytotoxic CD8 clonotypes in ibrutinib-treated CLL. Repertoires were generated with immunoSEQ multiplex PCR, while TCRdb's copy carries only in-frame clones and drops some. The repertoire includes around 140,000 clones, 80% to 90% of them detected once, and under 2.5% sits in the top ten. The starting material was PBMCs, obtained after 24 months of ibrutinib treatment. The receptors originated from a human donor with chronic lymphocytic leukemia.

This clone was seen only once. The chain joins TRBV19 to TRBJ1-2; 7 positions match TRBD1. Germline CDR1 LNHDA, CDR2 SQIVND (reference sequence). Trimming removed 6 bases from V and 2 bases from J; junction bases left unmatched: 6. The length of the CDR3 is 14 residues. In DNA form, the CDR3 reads TGTGCCAGTAGGCCGGGACAGACCAACTATGGCTACACCTTC. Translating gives CASRPGQTNYGYTF.

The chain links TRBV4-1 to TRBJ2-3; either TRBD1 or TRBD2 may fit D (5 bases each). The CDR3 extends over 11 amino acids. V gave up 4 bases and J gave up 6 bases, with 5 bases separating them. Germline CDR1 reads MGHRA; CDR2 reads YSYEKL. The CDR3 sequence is CASSRGDTQYF. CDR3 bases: TGCGCCAGCAGCCGGGGGGATACGCAGTATTTT.

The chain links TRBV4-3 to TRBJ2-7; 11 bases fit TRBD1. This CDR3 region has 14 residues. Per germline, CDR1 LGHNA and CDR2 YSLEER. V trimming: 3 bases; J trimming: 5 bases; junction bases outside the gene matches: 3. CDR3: CASSHWTGGDEQYF. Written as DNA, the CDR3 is TGCGCCAGCAGCCACTGGACAGGGGGCGACGAGCAGTACTTC.

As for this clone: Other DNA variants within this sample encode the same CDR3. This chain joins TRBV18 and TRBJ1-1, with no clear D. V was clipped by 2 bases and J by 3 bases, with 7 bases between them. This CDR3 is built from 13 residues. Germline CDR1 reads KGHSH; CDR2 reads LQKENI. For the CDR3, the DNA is TGTGCCAGCTCACCAAACAGAGACACTGAAGCTTTCTTT. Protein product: CASSPNRDTEAFF.

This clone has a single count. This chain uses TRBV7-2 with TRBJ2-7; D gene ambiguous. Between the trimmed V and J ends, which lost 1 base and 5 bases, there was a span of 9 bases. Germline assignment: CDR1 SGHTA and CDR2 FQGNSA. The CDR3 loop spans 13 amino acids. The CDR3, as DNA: TGTGCCAGCAGCTTAGGAGGTAGTAACGAGCAGTACTTC. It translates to CASSLGGSNEQYF.

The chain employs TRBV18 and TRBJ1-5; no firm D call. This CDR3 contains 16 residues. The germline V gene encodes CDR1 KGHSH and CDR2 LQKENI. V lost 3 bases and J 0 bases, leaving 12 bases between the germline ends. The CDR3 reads CASSPSAQLSNQPQHF. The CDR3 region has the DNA TGTGCCAGCTCACCCTCGGCACAGCTTAGCAATCAGCCCCAGCATTTT. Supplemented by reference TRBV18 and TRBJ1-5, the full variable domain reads NAGVMQNPRHLVRRRGQEARLRCSPMKGHSHVYWYRQLPEEGLKFMVYLQKENIIDESGMPKERFSAEFPKEGPSILRIQQVVRGDSAAYFCASSPSAQLSNQPQHFGDGTRLSIL.

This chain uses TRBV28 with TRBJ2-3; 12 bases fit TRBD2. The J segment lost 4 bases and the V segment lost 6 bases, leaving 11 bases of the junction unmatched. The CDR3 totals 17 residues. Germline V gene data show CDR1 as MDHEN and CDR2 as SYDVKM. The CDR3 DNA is TGTGCCAGCAGAGTTGCTAGCGGGGGGGCAATCGCAGATACGCAGTATTTT. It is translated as CASRVASGGAIADTQYF.

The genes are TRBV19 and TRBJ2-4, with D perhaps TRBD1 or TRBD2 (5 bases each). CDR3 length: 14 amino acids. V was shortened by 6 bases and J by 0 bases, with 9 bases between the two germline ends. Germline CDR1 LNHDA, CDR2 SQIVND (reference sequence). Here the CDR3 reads CASRPGGAKNIQYF. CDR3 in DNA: TGTGCCAGTAGACCTGGGGGAGCCAAAAACATTCAGTACTTC.

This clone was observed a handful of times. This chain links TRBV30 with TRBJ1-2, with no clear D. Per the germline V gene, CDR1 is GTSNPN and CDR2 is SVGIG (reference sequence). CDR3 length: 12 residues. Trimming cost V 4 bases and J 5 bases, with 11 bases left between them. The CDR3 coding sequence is TGTGCCTGGACCCAAATCAGATATGGCTACACCTTC. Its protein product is CAWTQIRYGYTF.

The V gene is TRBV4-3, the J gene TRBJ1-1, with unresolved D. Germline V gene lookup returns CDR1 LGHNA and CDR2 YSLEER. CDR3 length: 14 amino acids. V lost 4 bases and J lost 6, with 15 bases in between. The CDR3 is CASSPSAGRAEAFF. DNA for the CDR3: TGCGCCAGCAGCCCCTCGGCGGGGAGGGCTGAAGCTTTCTTT.

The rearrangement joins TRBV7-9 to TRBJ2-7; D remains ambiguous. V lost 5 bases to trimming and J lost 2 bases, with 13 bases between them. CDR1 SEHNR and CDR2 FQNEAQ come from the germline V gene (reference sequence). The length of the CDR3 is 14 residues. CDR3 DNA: TGTGCCAGCAGCGTGGGTCCAAACGCCTACGAGCAGTACTTC. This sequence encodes CASSVGPNAYEQYF.

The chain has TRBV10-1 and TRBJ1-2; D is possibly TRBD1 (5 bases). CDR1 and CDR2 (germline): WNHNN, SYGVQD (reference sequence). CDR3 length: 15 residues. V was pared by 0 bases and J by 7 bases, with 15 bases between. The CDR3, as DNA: TGCGCCAGCAGTGAGTCTCCGGGGGTCGCGGGTGGCTACACCTTC. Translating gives CASSESPGVAGGYTF.

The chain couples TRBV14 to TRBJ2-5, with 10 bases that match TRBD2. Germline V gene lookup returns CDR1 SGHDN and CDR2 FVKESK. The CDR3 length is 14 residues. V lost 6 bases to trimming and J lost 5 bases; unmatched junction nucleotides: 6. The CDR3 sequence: CASRNSGRMETQYF. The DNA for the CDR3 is TGTGCCAGCAGAAATAGCGGGAGGATGGAGACCCAGTACTTC.